This is a list of T cell receptor beta chains from one sample in a study of blood T cell repertoires in COVID-19. Only in-frame clones appear in the TCRdb table, and some are missing; sequencing was by immunoSEQ multiplex PCR. The table shows some 200,000 clones, with around 89% occurring only once. The source material was PBMCs or T cells enriched from blood (not recorded which). The receptors were sampled from a woman in her twenties or thirties who had recovered from COVID-19. Each CDR3 is given with its conserved first and last residue. D genes are given only for firm matches. Rows may omit the clone size; those that give it use once, few, many or a size class.

abundance: few
j_gene: TRBJ1-2
d_gene: -
v_gene: TRBV6-5
CDR3aa: CASKISGGRGYTF
CDR3nt: TGTGCCAGCAAAATATCCGGGGGGCGCGGCTACACCTTC

abundance: -
j_gene: TRBJ1-1
d_gene: -
v_gene: TRBV7-2
CDR3aa: CASSLNPNVEAFF
CDR3nt: TGTGCCAGCAGCTTAAACCCTAATGTTGAAGCTTTCTTT

abundance: -
j_gene: TRBJ2-7
d_gene: -
v_gene: TRBV2
CDR3aa: CASSDNHNHEQYF
CDR3nt: TGTGCCAGCAGTGATAATCACAACCACGAGCAGTACTTC

abundance: -
j_gene: TRBJ1-1
d_gene: -
v_gene: TRBV6-1
CDR3aa: CASSEFRNTEAFF
CDR3nt: TGTGCCAGCAGTGAGTTCAGGAACACTGAAGCTTTCTTT

abundance: -
j_gene: TRBJ2-3
d_gene: TRBD1
v_gene: TRBV5-6
CDR3aa: CASSLVGDRGTDTQYF
CDR3nt: TGTGCCAGCAGCTTGGTCGGGGACAGGGGTACAGATACGCAGTATTTT

abundance: -
j_gene: TRBJ1-2
d_gene: -
v_gene: TRBV20-1
CDR3aa: CSASLQDGYTF
CDR3nt: TGCAGTGCTAGCTTACAGGATGGCTACACCTTC

abundance: once
j_gene: TRBJ2-2
d_gene: -
v_gene: TRBV29-1
CDR3aa: CSACPPTDTGELFF
CDR3nt: TGCAGCGCTTGCCCGCCGACAGACACCGGGGAGCTGTTTTTT

abundance: -
j_gene: TRBJ2-5
d_gene: TRBD2
v_gene: TRBV10-3
CDR3aa: CAMAAQEAGGRGETQYF
CDR3nt: TGTGCCATGGCTGCCCAGGAAGCGGGGGGGCGGGGAGAGACCCAGTACTTC

abundance: -
j_gene: TRBJ2-5
d_gene: -
v_gene: TRBV20-1
CDR3aa: CSASFRGQETQYF
CDR3nt: TGCAGTGCTAGTTTTCGGGGCCAAGAGACCCAGTACTTC

abundance: once
j_gene: TRBJ1-6
d_gene: -
v_gene: TRBV20-1
CDR3aa: CSAVSPLHF
CDR3nt: TGCAGTGCCGTTTCTCCCCTCCACTTT

abundance: -
j_gene: TRBJ2-3
d_gene: TRBD2
v_gene: TRBV9
CDR3aa: CASSPSGSGGGTDTQYF
CDR3nt: TGTGCCAGCAGCCCCTCGGGGAGCGGGGGAGGTACAGATACGCAGTATTTT

abundance: -
j_gene: TRBJ2-6
d_gene: TRBD1
v_gene: TRBV6-4
CDR3aa: CASSARTGVGANVLTF
CDR3nt: TGTGCCAGCAGTGCCAGGACAGGGGTCGGGGCCAACGTCCTGACTTTC

abundance: few
j_gene: TRBJ2-5
d_gene: TRBD1
v_gene: TRBV14
CDR3aa: CASSSDRKETQYF
CDR3nt: TGTGCCAGCAGCTCGGACAGGAAAGAGACCCAGTACTTC

abundance: once
j_gene: TRBJ2-2
d_gene: -
v_gene: TRBV13
CDR3aa: CASSFLGPGELFF
CDR3nt: TGTGCCAGCAGCTTTCTGGGGCCCGGGGAGCTGTTTTTT

abundance: -
j_gene: TRBJ1-3
d_gene: -
v_gene: TRBV5-1
CDR3aa: CASRQGTSSGNTIYF
CDR3nt: TGCGCCAGCAGACAGGGAACCAGCTCTGGAAACACCATATATTTT

abundance: -
j_gene: TRBJ2-7
d_gene: -
v_gene: TRBV27
CDR3aa: CASSLWGVGSYEQYF
CDR3nt: TGTGCCAGCAGTTTATGGGGGGTCGGGTCCTACGAGCAGTACTTC

abundance: -
j_gene: TRBJ2-3
d_gene: -
v_gene: TRBV9
CDR3aa: CASSVAGRTSTDTQYF
CDR3nt: TGTGCCAGCAGCGTAGCCGGGCGGACTAGCACAGATACGCAGTATTTT

abundance: -
j_gene: TRBJ1-6
d_gene: -
v_gene: TRBV5-1
CDR3aa: CASSLGGQAYNSPLHF
CDR3nt: TGCGCCAGCAGCTTGGGAGGACAAGCCTATAATTCACCCCTCCACTTT

abundance: -
j_gene: TRBJ2-1
d_gene: -
v_gene: TRBV29-1
CDR3aa: CSVAAGYNEQFF
CDR3nt: TGCAGCGTTGCGGCAGGATACAATGAGCAGTTCTTC

abundance: -
j_gene: TRBJ1-1
d_gene: -
v_gene: TRBV5-6
CDR3aa: CASSFRGANTEAFF
CDR3nt: TGTGCCAGCAGCTTCCGGGGGGCTAACACTGAAGCTTTCTTT

abundance: -
j_gene: TRBJ2-7
d_gene: -
v_gene: TRBV9
CDR3aa: CASSVGSGLTYEQYF
CDR3nt: TGTGCCAGCAGCGTAGGAAGCGGGCTCACCTACGAGCAGTACTTC

abundance: -
j_gene: TRBJ1-1
d_gene: TRBD1
v_gene: TRBV4-1
CDR3aa: CASSQLGTVNTEAFF
CDR3nt: TGCGCCAGCAGCCAATTAGGGACAGTGAACACTGAAGCTTTCTTT

abundance: -
j_gene: TRBJ2-4
d_gene: -
v_gene: TRBV3-1/TRBV3-2
CDR3aa: CASSQAAGAQNIQYF
CDR3nt: TGTGCCAGCAGCCAAGCGGCAGGGGCCCAAAACATTCAGTACTTC

abundance: -
j_gene: TRBJ2-1
d_gene: TRBD2
v_gene: TRBV7-2
CDR3aa: CASSFQAGGDNEQFF
CDR3nt: TGTGCCAGCAGCTTTCAGGCGGGGGGCGACAATGAGCAGTTCTTC

abundance: -
j_gene: TRBJ2-3
d_gene: -
v_gene: TRBV7-2
CDR3aa: CASSLGRGGGTDTQYF
CDR3nt: TGTGCCAGCAGCTTAGGACGGGGTGGAGGCACAGATACGCAGTATTTT

abundance: -
j_gene: TRBJ1-5
d_gene: -
v_gene: TRBV15
CDR3aa: CATSTDRFYQPQHF
CDR3nt: TGTGCCACCAGCACGGACAGATTTTACCAGCCCCAGCATTTT

abundance: -
j_gene: TRBJ1-4
d_gene: -
v_gene: TRBV9
CDR3aa: CASSVGRNRDEKLFF
CDR3nt: TGTGCCAGCAGCGTCGGGAGGAACAGGGACGAAAAACTGTTTTTT

abundance: -
j_gene: TRBJ2-7
d_gene: TRBD1
v_gene: TRBV3-1/TRBV3-2
CDR3aa: CASSLHDRGYYAQYF
CDR3nt: TGTGCCAGCAGCCTACATGACAGGGGGTACTACGCGCAGTACTTC

abundance: -
j_gene: TRBJ2-3
d_gene: TRBD2
v_gene: TRBV7-3
CDR3aa: CASSLGGTTDTQYF
CDR3nt: TGTGCCAGCAGCCTGGGGGGGACCACAGATACGCAGTATTTT

abundance: -
j_gene: TRBJ1-6
d_gene: -
v_gene: TRBV25-1
CDR3aa: CASNRGSYNSPLHF
CDR3nt: TGTGCCAGCAACCGCGGGTCCTATAATTCACCCCTCCACTTT

abundance: -
j_gene: TRBJ1-2
d_gene: -
v_gene: TRBV11-2
CDR3aa: CASSLGQERIYGYTF
CDR3nt: TGTGCCAGCAGCTTAGGTCAGGAACGTATCTATGGCTACACCTTC

abundance: few
j_gene: TRBJ1-2
d_gene: TRBD1
v_gene: TRBV19
CDR3aa: CASSTRTGKSNYGYTF
CDR3nt: TGTGCCAGTAGTACTAGGACAGGGAAGTCCAACTATGGCTACACCTTC

abundance: -
j_gene: TRBJ1-1
d_gene: -
v_gene: TRBV5-1
CDR3aa: CASSLVTPNTEAFF
CDR3nt: TGCGCCAGCAGCCTAGTTACACCGAACACTGAAGCTTTCTTT

abundance: -
j_gene: TRBJ2-7
d_gene: -
v_gene: TRBV5-1
CDR3aa: CASSNPGSTYEQYF
CDR3nt: TGCGCCAGCAGCAACCCGGGTTCAACCTACGAGCAGTACTTC

abundance: -
j_gene: TRBJ2-7
d_gene: -
v_gene: TRBV5-4
CDR3aa: CASSRAGTNPLYEQYF
CDR3nt: TGTGCCAGCAGCCGTGCCGGGACAAATCCCTTATACGAGCAGTACTTC

abundance: -
j_gene: TRBJ2-7
d_gene: TRBD1
v_gene: TRBV7-9
CDR3aa: CASSSDGRPGQGSSEQYF
CDR3nt: TGTGCCAGCAGCTCAGACGGAAGACCGGGACAGGGGTCCTCCGAGCAGTACTTC

abundance: -
j_gene: TRBJ2-7
d_gene: TRBD1
v_gene: TRBV2
CDR3aa: CASSDPPDRVPYEQYF
CDR3nt: TGTGCCAGCAGTGACCCCCCGGACAGGGTCCCCTACGAGCAGTACTTC

abundance: -
j_gene: TRBJ2-2
d_gene: TRBD1
v_gene: TRBV4-1
CDR3aa: CASSEGRDRGPGELFF
CDR3nt: TGCGCCAGCAGCGAAGGAAGGGACAGGGGCCCCGGGGAGCTGTTTTTT

abundance: -
j_gene: TRBJ1-1
d_gene: TRBD1
v_gene: TRBV7-9
CDR3aa: CASSLVKQGEAFF
CDR3nt: TGTGCCAGCAGCTTAGTGAAACAGGGGGAAGCTTTCTTT

abundance: -
j_gene: TRBJ2-7
d_gene: -
v_gene: TRBV4-3
CDR3aa: CASSHSPVPGSSYEQYF
CDR3nt: TGCGCCAGCAGCCACTCCCCGGTTCCGGGAAGCTCCTACGAGCAGTACTTC

abundance: -
j_gene: TRBJ1-5
d_gene: -
v_gene: TRBV4-1
CDR3aa: CASSQDLSVRHYSNQPQHF
CDR3nt: TGCGCCAGCAGCCAAGATCTTTCGGTCAGACATTATAGCAATCAGCCCCAGCATTTT

abundance: -
j_gene: TRBJ1-1
d_gene: -
v_gene: TRBV19
CDR3aa: CARTMPGQRLNTEAFF
CDR3nt: TGTGCCAGAACCATGCCGGGACAAAGATTGAACACTGAAGCTTTCTTT

abundance: -
j_gene: TRBJ2-5
d_gene: -
v_gene: TRBV6-5
CDR3aa: CASSTLQGRQETQYF
CDR3nt: TGTGCCAGCAGTACCCTCCAGGGGCGGCAAGAGACCCAGTACTTC

abundance: many
j_gene: TRBJ1-6
d_gene: -
v_gene: TRBV11-1
CDR3aa: CASSSDGRGNSPLHF
CDR3nt: TGTGCCAGCAGCTCCGACGGACGGGGGAATTCACCCCTCCACTTT

abundance: -
j_gene: TRBJ1-1
d_gene: TRBD1
v_gene: TRBV12-3/TRBV12-4
CDR3aa: CAARDSYTEAFF
CDR3nt: TGTGCCGCACGGGACAGTTACACTGAAGCTTTCTTT

abundance: -
j_gene: TRBJ1-5
d_gene: TRBD1
v_gene: TRBV11-2
CDR3aa: CASSLGQTNQPQHF
CDR3nt: TGTGCCAGCAGCTTGGGACAGACTAATCAGCCCCAGCATTTT

abundance: -
j_gene: TRBJ2-1
d_gene: TRBD1
v_gene: TRBV3-1/TRBV3-2
CDR3aa: CASSRQGAREQFF
CDR3nt: TGTGCCAGCAGCCGACAGGGGGCTCGTGAGCAGTTCTTC

abundance: -
j_gene: TRBJ2-7
d_gene: -
v_gene: TRBV5-6
CDR3aa: CASSLAARRDGYEQYF
CDR3nt: TGTGCCAGCAGCTTGGCGGCACGGAGGGATGGGTACGAGCAGTACTTC

abundance: -
j_gene: TRBJ1-1
d_gene: -
v_gene: TRBV29-1
CDR3aa: CSARETNTEAFF
CDR3nt: TGCAGCGCCCGGGAGACGAACACTGAAGCTTTCTTT

abundance: few
j_gene: TRBJ2-3
d_gene: -
v_gene: TRBV7-9
CDR3aa: CASKGSGPGDTQYF
CDR3nt: TGTGCCAGCAAAGGATCAGGGCCGGGAGATACGCAGTATTTT

abundance: -
j_gene: TRBJ2-1
d_gene: TRBD2
v_gene: TRBV4-1
CDR3aa: CASSQEASGGDEQFF
CDR3nt: TGCGCCAGCAGCCAAGAGGCTAGCGGGGGCGATGAGCAGTTCTTC

abundance: -
j_gene: TRBJ1-1
d_gene: -
v_gene: TRBV3-1/TRBV3-2
CDR3aa: CASSQDLARDYTEAFF
CDR3nt: TGTGCCAGCAGCCAAGATCTCGCCAGGGACTACACTGAAGCTTTCTTT

abundance: -
j_gene: TRBJ2-1
d_gene: TRBD1
v_gene: TRBV11-3
CDR3aa: CASSVGQGVGNEQFF
CDR3nt: TGTGCCAGCAGCGTAGGACAGGGCGTTGGCAATGAGCAGTTCTTC

abundance: -
j_gene: TRBJ2-1
d_gene: -
v_gene: TRBV4-3
CDR3aa: CASSQDQGSSNEQFF
CDR3nt: TGCGCCAGCAGCCAAGATCAGGGGAGCTCCAATGAGCAGTTCTTC

abundance: -
j_gene: TRBJ2-7
d_gene: TRBD2
v_gene: TRBV7-6
CDR3aa: CASSLEPSGAKREQYF
CDR3nt: TGTGCCAGCAGCTTAGAGCCTAGCGGGGCCAAGAGGGAGCAGTACTTC